The 3 T cell receptor beta chains presented below share a single source sample, sequenced in a study of blood T cell repertoires in COVID-19. Generated by immunoSEQ multiplex PCR, the TCRdb table keeps only in-frame clones and is missing some. The sample carries 100,000 to 150,000 clones, 70% to 80% recorded once. Sequenced input: peripheral blood. The receptors originated from a human donor in a cohort sampled during active COVID-19.

In its sample, this clone was seen once. V is TRBV5-1 and J is TRBJ1-1; 7 bases match TRBD1. This CDR3 region has 16 residues. Germline V gene data show CDR1 as SGHRS and CDR2 as YFSETQ. The junction had 8 bases not matched to a gene; V was cut back by 3 bases and J by 0 bases. CDR3 region: CASSSKGGVMNTEAFF. Written as DNA, the CDR3 is TGCGCCAGCAGCTCGAAAGGGGGCGTCATGAACACTGAAGCTTTCTTT.

This chain links TRBV6-5 with TRBJ1-3; D gene uncertain. CDR1 is MNHEY, CDR2 SVGAGI, per germline. CDR3 size: 15 residues. V lost 7 bases and J 0 bases, leaving 13 bases between the germline ends. CDR3 DNA: TGTGCCAGCAAGATCTCGCAGGACTCTGGAAACACCATATATTTT. This translates into CASKISQDSGNTIYF.

V is TRBV18 and J is TRBJ2-3, with 7 bases identical to TRBD1. Per germline, CDR1 KGHSH and CDR2 LQKENI. This CDR3 comprises 13 residues. Unmatched junction bases numbered 3, after V lost 4 bases and J lost 5 bases. The CDR3 region is CASSLTGQDTQYF. In DNA form, the CDR3 reads TGTGCCAGCTCACTGACAGGGCAAGATACGCAGTATTTT.